A selection of T cell receptor beta chains follows, all from one sample in a study of identifying expanded T cells in peripheral blood. Using immunoSEQ multiplex PCR, the repertoire was profiled, and TCRdb retains in-frame clones only, with some absent. The table records 90,000 to 120,000 clones, roughly 89% of them present only once. Sequenced input: blood. The receptors were sampled from a person aged 18-70 years in good health. The conserved cysteine and the conserved F or W are not part of the CDR3 here. The D gene is left open where the match is weak.

V gene: TRBV2
CDR3 length: 11
J gene: TRBJ1-2
D gene: .
CDR3 protein: ASSETQLYGYT

V gene: TRBV7-2
CDR3 length: 15
J gene: TRBJ2-1
D gene: .
CDR3 protein: ASSLEPGLSSYNEQF

V gene: TRBV6-5
CDR3 length: 13
J gene: TRBJ1-4
D gene: TRBD1
CDR3 protein: ASSYTWTGQEKLF

V gene: TRBV19
CDR3 length: 14
J gene: TRBJ2-5
D gene: TRBD2
CDR3 protein: ASTDLGKAGVETQY

V gene: TRBV9
CDR3 length: 12
J gene: TRBJ1-4
D gene: .
CDR3 protein: ASSPWTAPKGLF

V gene: TRBV7-2
CDR3 length: 15
J gene: TRBJ2-2
D gene: TRBD2
CDR3 protein: ASSSGPGGGGAGELF

V gene: TRBV5-1
CDR3 length: 12
J gene: TRBJ1-3
D gene: .
CDR3 protein: ASSLGGTGNTIY

V gene: TRBV7-9
CDR3 length: 14
J gene: TRBJ2-2
D gene: .
CDR3 protein: ASSPPGPTNTGELF

V gene: TRBV7-9
CDR3 length: 11
J gene: TRBJ1-2
D gene: .
CDR3 protein: ASSYGPNYGYT

V gene: TRBV10-3
CDR3 length: 14
J gene: TRBJ1-3
D gene: .
CDR3 protein: AISEARGGAGNTIY

V gene: TRBV7-9
CDR3 length: 16
J gene: TRBJ1-2
D gene: .
CDR3 protein: ASSLWGVGDFRDYGYT

V gene: TRBV4-1
CDR3 length: 14
J gene: TRBJ1-6
D gene: .
CDR3 protein: ASSLEERSYNSPLH

V gene: TRBV9
CDR3 length: 11
J gene: TRBJ2-2
D gene: .
CDR3 protein: ASSVGWRGELF

V gene: TRBV6-5
CDR3 length: 10
J gene: TRBJ2-4
D gene: .
CDR3 protein: ASSRTKNIQY

V gene: TRBV14
CDR3 length: 11
J gene: TRBJ1-4
D gene: .
CDR3 protein: ASSTDGVEKLF

V gene: TRBV7-2
CDR3 length: 15
J gene: TRBJ1-5
D gene: .
CDR3 protein: ASSLAGGADSNQPQH

V gene: TRBV5-1
CDR3 length: 9
J gene: TRBJ2-3
D gene: .
CDR3 protein: ASRRQDTQY

V gene: TRBV6-4
CDR3 length: 12
J gene: TRBJ1-3
D gene: .
CDR3 protein: ASTRSPGGNTIY

V gene: TRBV4-3
CDR3 length: 12
J gene: TRBJ2-5
D gene: .
CDR3 protein: ASARQGREETQY

V gene: TRBV27
CDR3 length: 14
J gene: TRBJ1-6
D gene: .
CDR3 protein: ASSLNLGAYNSPLH

V gene: TRBV4-2
CDR3 length: 13
J gene: TRBJ1-5
D gene: .
CDR3 protein: ASSQVAADNQPQH

V gene: TRBV7-2
CDR3 length: 13
J gene: TRBJ2-5
D gene: .
CDR3 protein: ASSLEGQGRETQY

V gene: TRBV6-1
CDR3 length: 12
J gene: TRBJ1-2
D gene: .
CDR3 protein: ASSEALYPYGYT

V gene: TRBV10-2
CDR3 length: 18
J gene: TRBJ2-2
D gene: .
CDR3 protein: ASRGRFSRSGWENTGELF

V gene: TRBV25-1
CDR3 length: 11
J gene: TRBJ2-7
D gene: .
CDR3 protein: ASSEGRGYEQY

V gene: TRBV6-4
CDR3 length: 11
J gene: TRBJ1-4
D gene: .
CDR3 protein: ASSDEAGGKLF

V gene: TRBV9
CDR3 length: 11
J gene: TRBJ1-2
D gene: .
CDR3 protein: ASRSGAGDGYT

V gene: TRBV27
CDR3 length: 14
J gene: TRBJ2-1
D gene: TRBD2
CDR3 protein: ASSFLGGGGYNEQF

V gene: TRBV29-1
CDR3 length: 11
J gene: TRBJ2-7
D gene: .
CDR3 protein: SVEDPDSYEQY

V gene: TRBV28
CDR3 length: 16
J gene: TRBJ1-1
D gene: TRBD1
CDR3 protein: ASSLDLRGRHGNTEAF

V gene: TRBV10-2
CDR3 length: 11
J gene: TRBJ2-2
D gene: .
CDR3 protein: ASSPTATGELF

V gene: TRBV2
CDR3 length: 13
J gene: TRBJ1-1
D gene: TRBD1
CDR3 protein: ASSLNQGGTTEAF

V gene: TRBV7-2
CDR3 length: 14
J gene: TRBJ1-2
D gene: TRBD1
CDR3 protein: ASSLVGGTGDYGYT

V gene: TRBV4-3
CDR3 length: 18
J gene: TRBJ2-7
D gene: TRBD2
CDR3 protein: ASSQENVGRVAGGSYEQY

V gene: TRBV5-4
CDR3 length: 13
J gene: TRBJ1-3
D gene: .
CDR3 protein: ASSLRTALGNTIY